Reported below is one TCR beta chain. What it recognizes is unknown. The data are from a study of blood T cells in healthy people across ages. The CDR3 has 14 amino acids. Germline V lookup: CDR1 MGHRA, CDR2 YSYEKL. Trimming took 1 base from V and 5 from J, leaving 11 bases between them. Findings and caveats of the study: Diversity was higher, and naive CD4+ cells more numerous, in long-lived donors than in aged donors.

Primed by a sample-barcoded 5' primer and a J-beta primer mix, a second PCR proceeded for 7 to 11 cycles. MiXCR, applied by TCRdb to the 5' RACE reads, yields one record per CDR3 protein. The table records around 800,000 distinct CDR3 sequences, around 25% of them present only once. The same data also contributed to another study, on T cells of mothers and their children. That paper states: Every mother produced more than 8.5 million TCR beta CDR3 reads, whereas every child provided about 3 million.

The rearrangement joins TRBV4-1 to TRBJ1-2; no clear D. This sequence originates from a boy aged 5-17 years in good health. Input material: blood. The CDR3, as DNA: TGCGCCAGCAGCCAAGTCCTTCGCGGGTATGGCTACACCTTC. Translation gives CASSQVLRGYGYTF.